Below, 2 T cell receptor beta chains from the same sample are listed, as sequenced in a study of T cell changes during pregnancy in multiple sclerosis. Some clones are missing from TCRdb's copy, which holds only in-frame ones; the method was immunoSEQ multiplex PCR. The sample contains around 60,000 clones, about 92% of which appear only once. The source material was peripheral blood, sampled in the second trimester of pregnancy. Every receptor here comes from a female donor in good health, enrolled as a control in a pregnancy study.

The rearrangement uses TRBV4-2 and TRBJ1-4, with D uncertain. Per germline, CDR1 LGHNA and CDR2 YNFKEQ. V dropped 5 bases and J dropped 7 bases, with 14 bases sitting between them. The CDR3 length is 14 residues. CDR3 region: CASSLAGSVEKLFF. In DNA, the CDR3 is TGTGCCAGCAGCTTAGCGGGGTCGGTTGAAAAACTGTTTTTT.

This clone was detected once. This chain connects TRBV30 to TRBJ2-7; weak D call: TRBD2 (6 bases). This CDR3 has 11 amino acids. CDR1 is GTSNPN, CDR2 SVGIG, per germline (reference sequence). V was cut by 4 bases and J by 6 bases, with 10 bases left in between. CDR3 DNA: TGTGCCTGGACGACCGGGGGCGAGCAGTACTTC. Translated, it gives CAWTTGGEQYF.